The source of this T cell receptor (beta chain) is a study of T cells in Graves' hyperthyroidism and ophthalmopathy. Study-wide context: The initial diagnosis was the point when peripheral blood was collected, ahead of any treatment.

Stable hyperthyroidism: no ophthalmopathy progression over 18 months of follow-up. This clonotype was recorded many times. Its antigen is not identified. Amplification of TCR beta CDR3 regions was performed using RNA transcripts as template. TCR CDR3 underwent first-round RT-PCR with the HTBI primer set. TCRdb re-called the multiplex PCR reads through MiXCR, storing one row per CDR3 protein. The sample carries a few hundred thousand distinct CDR3 sequences, less than 20% recorded once. Study observations and caveats: The authors' 13 V-J model separated ophthalmopathy from stable hyperthyroidism.

The germline CDR1 and CDR2 sequences are MDHEN and SYDVKM. The CDR3 consists of 15 residues. Trimming pared 6 bases from V and 0 bases from J, leaving 12 bases between. The chain recombines TRBV28 with TRBJ2-1; the D gene is possibly TRBD2 (6 bases). This TCR was sampled from a woman between 18 and 29 years old with Graves' hyperthyroidism. What was sequenced was blood. The CDR3 reads CASSLADPSYNEQFF. The CDR3, as DNA: TGTGCCAGCAGCTTAGCGGACCCCTCCTACAATGAGCAGTTCTTC.